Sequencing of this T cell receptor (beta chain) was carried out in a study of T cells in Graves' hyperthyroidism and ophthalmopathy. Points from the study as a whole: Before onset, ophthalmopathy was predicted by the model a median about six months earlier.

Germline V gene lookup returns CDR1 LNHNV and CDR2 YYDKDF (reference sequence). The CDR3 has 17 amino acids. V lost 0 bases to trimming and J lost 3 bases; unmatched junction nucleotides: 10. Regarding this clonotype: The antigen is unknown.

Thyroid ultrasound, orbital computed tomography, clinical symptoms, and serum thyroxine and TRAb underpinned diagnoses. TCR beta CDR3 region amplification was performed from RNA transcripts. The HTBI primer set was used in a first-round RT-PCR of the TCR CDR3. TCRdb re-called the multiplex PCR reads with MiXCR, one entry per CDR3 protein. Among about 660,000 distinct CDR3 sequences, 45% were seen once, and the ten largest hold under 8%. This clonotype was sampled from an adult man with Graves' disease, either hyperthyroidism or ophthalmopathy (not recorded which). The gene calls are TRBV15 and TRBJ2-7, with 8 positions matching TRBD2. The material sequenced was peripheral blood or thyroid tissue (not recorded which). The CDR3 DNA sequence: TGTGCCACCAGCAGAGATTCAGCGGGAGCGGGGAACTACGAGCAGTACTTC. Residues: CATSRDSAGAGNYEQYF.